This TCR beta chain was found in a study of control samples from healthy donors and cancer patients. A word on this clone: One junction end disagrees with the germline gene, perhaps due to a read error. The sample contains more than one DNA sequence encoding this CDR3.

Repertoires were generated with immunoSEQ multiplex PCR, while TCRdb's copy carries only in-frame clones and drops some. The sample consists of about 130,000 clones, more than 75% of them appearing once. CDR1 MNHEY and CDR2 SMNVEV come from the germline V gene (reference sequence). This CDR3 region has 16 residues. V usage is TRBV27 and J usage is TRBJ1-1, with 10 positions matching TRBD1. The receptor comes from a man aged 18 to 30 in good health. The specimen sequenced was blood. The CDR3 DNA follows: TGTGCCAGTAGTTATATAGGACAGGGGGATTACACTGAAGCTTTCTTT. This encodes CASSYIGQGDYTEAFF.